Each of the 9 T cell receptor beta chains below was sequenced from the same sample in a study of neurological immune-mediated disorders. TCRdb redid the calling of the 5' RACE reads with MiXCR, one entry per CDR3 protein. The data hold 30,000 to 45,000 distinct CDR3 sequences, with about 9.4% observed a single time. Sequencing input: PBMCs. Receptors originate from a woman aged 30 to 39 with HTLV-1-associated myelopathy (HAM/TSP).

This clonotype has ten or more counts. The chain joins TRBV5-1 to TRBJ1-5; 8 bases line up with TRBD1. CDR1 SGHRS and CDR2 YFSETQ come from the germline V gene. CDR3 size: 14 residues. V lost 4 bases, J lost 2 bases, and 2 bases stayed unmatched. CDR3 region: CASSTQGGNQPQHF. In DNA form, the CDR3 reads TGCGCCAGCAGCACACAGGGGGGCAATCAGCCCCAGCATTTT.

This clonotype was counted ten times or more. The rearrangement links TRBV20-1 to TRBJ2-1, with 10 bases aligning to TRBD2. V lost 0 bases, J lost 2 bases, and 4 bases stayed unmatched. The germline gives CDR1 DFQATT, CDR2 SNEGSKA (reference sequence). CDR3 length equals 16 residues. CDR3 nucleotide sequence: TGCAGTGCTAGAGATCTGCTAGCGGGGGCCTACAATGAGCAGTTCTTC. The encoded protein is CSARDLLAGAYNEQFF.

Ten or more counts support this clonotype. The chain employs TRBV20-1 and TRBJ2-7, with TRBD1 matching over 9 bases. Trimming took 3 bases from V and 6 from J; bases not matched to a gene: 9. Germline-derived CDR1 and CDR2 are DFQATT and SNEGSKA (reference sequence). This CDR3 has 14 amino acids. The CDR3: CSASHRGPWGEQYF. DNA for the CDR3: TGCAGTGCTAGCCACAGGGGGCCCTGGGGCGAGCAGTACTTC.

This clonotype was seen at least ten times. The CDR3 is CASSPHGYNNEKLFF. The CDR3 DNA reads TGTGCCAGCAGCCCCCATGGGTACAATAATGAAAAACTGTTTTTT. The chain uses TRBV7-8 and TRBJ1-4, with unresolved D. Germline V gene sequence: CDR1 SGHVS, CDR2 FQNEAQ. Between the trimmed V and J ends, which lost 5 bases and 4 bases, there was a span of 14 bases. The CDR3 totals 15 residues.

This clonotype was counted ten times or more. This rearrangement joins TRBV5-1 to TRBJ1-1; 8 bases align to TRBD1. The CDR3 consists of 15 residues. The trim removed 1 base at V and 1 base at J, leaving 3 bases unmatched. Germline V gives CDR1 SGHRS, CDR2 YFSETQ. In nucleotides, the CDR3 is TGCGCCAGCAGCTTGACAGGGGGAAAGAACACTGAAGCTTTCTTT. Translated: CASSLTGGKNTEAFF.

This clonotype appeared many times. The chain uses TRBV20-1 and TRBJ1-1, with D hard to call. The V gene's germline CDR1 is DFQATT and CDR2 SNEGSKA (reference sequence). CDR3 length equals 15 residues. V gave up 0 bases and J gave up 0 bases, with 11 bases separating them. As DNA, the CDR3 is TGCAGTGCTAGAGATTGGGAGGTCATGAACACTGAAGCTTTCTTT. This translates into CSARDWEVMNTEAFF.

This clonotype was recorded at least ten times. Here the CDR3 reads CASSLSSAGELFF. Here the CDR3 DNA reads TGTGCCAGCAGCTTATCCTCGGCAGGGGAGCTGTTTTTT. The chain employs TRBV11-2 and TRBJ2-2; no reliable D call. With 2 bases removed from V and 8 bases from J, the gap between germline ends came to 9 bases. CDR1 and CDR2 (germline): SGHAT, FQNNGV. There are 13 residues in the CDR3.

The sample holds many counts of this clonotype. V is TRBV5-1 and J is TRBJ1-1; 7 nucleotides match TRBD1. Germline CDR1 and CDR2: SGHRS and YFSETQ. The ends lost 4 bases at V and 1 base at J; junction bases unmatched: 13. This CDR3 comprises 17 residues. The CDR3 region is CASSPISAGTANTEAFF. The CDR3 nucleotides are TGCGCCAGCAGCCCCATTTCAGCCGGGACAGCGAACACTGAAGCTTTCTTT.

In its sample, this clonotype was seen many times. V and J are TRBV19 and TRBJ1-1; D gene ambiguous. The ends were cut back, 5 bases at V and 3 bases at J, with 13 bases in the middle. Germline CDR1 is LNHDA and CDR2 is SQIVND (reference sequence). The CDR3 has 14 residues. The CDR3 spells CASSVNRIYTEAFF. In DNA form, the CDR3 reads TGTGCCAGTAGTGTCAACAGAATTTACACTGAAGCTTTCTTT.